What follows describes a single T cell receptor (beta chain). CDR1 is SGHTS, CDR2 YDEGEE, per germline. Trimming pared 4 bases from V and 6 bases from J, leaving 22 bases between. The CDR3 consists of 17 residues. The record originates from a study of radiotherapy plus CTLA-4 blockade in lung cancer. Only in-frame clones appear in the TCRdb table, and some are missing; sequencing was by immunoSEQ multiplex PCR. The table records approximately 52,000 clones, approximately 80% of them present only once. The chain joins TRBV5-8 to TRBJ2-2; D is undetermined. This receptor was identified in a human donor with non-small cell lung cancer whose response to radiotherapy plus ipilimumab could not be evaluated. The starting material was peripheral blood, obtained from a patient treated with radiotherapy plus ipilimumab. The CDR3 region has the DNA TGTGCCAGCAGCCCGACCGACACCCGACGATGGGCCGGGGAGCTGTTTTTT. This sequence encodes CASSPTDTRRWAGELFF.